The 19 T cell receptor beta chains reported below all come from one sample, sequenced in a study of cytotoxic CD8 clonotypes in ibrutinib-treated CLL. Assay: immunoSEQ multiplex PCR; the TCRdb copy retains only in-frame clones and omits some. The sample holds some 170,000 clones, 88% seen once. Here the sequenced sample was PBMCs, taken at disease progression, from a patient treated with ibrutinib. These receptors were taken from a human donor with chronic lymphocytic leukemia.

The rearrangement uses TRBV15 and TRBJ2-7; D is perhaps TRBD2 (5 bases). With 3 bases removed from V and 0 bases from J, the gap between germline ends came to 15 bases. Germline CDR1 LNHNV, CDR2 YYDKDF (reference sequence). The CDR3 is 16 residues long. CDR3 residues: CATSREVLRASYEQYF. The CDR3 coding sequence is TGTGCCACCAGCAGGGAGGTCCTGCGGGCCTCCTACGAGCAGTACTTC.

The gene calls are TRBV7-8 and TRBJ2-7; D uncertain. CDR3 size: 13 residues. Germline CDR1 reads SGHVS; CDR2 reads FQNEAQ. Trimming removed 1 base at V and 1 base at J, with 5 bases between. The CDR3 nucleotides read TGTGCCAGCAGCTTAGGTGAATCCTACGAGCAGTACTTC. Its translation is CASSLGESYEQYF.

The chain is built from TRBV27 and TRBJ2-7; D remains unclear. The CDR3 contains 15 residues. CDR1 and CDR2 (germline): MNHEY, SMNVEV (reference sequence). Between the trimmed V and J ends, which lost 3 bases and 0 bases, there was a span of 12 bases. In DNA, the CDR3 is TGTGCCAGCAGTTTGGTTTCTCAAAGCTCCTACGAGCAGTACTTC. Protein product: CASSLVSQSSYEQYF.

J is TRBJ2-3 and V is TRBV4-2; TRBD1 matches at 7 bases. The junction had 8 bases not matched to a gene; V was cut back by 5 bases and J by 0 bases. Germline assignment: CDR1 LGHNA and CDR2 YNFKEQ. The CDR3 is made up of 16 amino acids. The CDR3 region is CASSSRQGYSTDTQYF. CDR3 DNA: TGTGCCAGCAGCTCCAGACAGGGTTATAGCACAGATACGCAGTATTTT.

The count of this clone is one. The chain employs TRBV5-1 and TRBJ2-3, with D unclear. Trimming cost V 4 bases and J 0 bases, with 12 bases left between them. Germline V gene data show CDR1 as SGHRS and CDR2 as YFSETQ. This CDR3 is built from 15 residues. The CDR3 region is CASSPGRLSTDTQYF. CDR3 DNA: TGCGCCAGCAGCCCCGGACGGCTGAGCACAGATACGCAGTATTTT.

The V gene is TRBV5-4, the J gene TRBJ2-5; D ambiguous. Germline V CDR1 and CDR2: SGHNT, YYREEE (reference sequence). Trimming removed 7 bases from V and 5 bases from J, with 18 bases in between. This CDR3 is 14 amino acids long. The CDR3 bases are TGTGCCAGCTGGTCGTGGGGTTTGAGGGAGACCCAGTACTTC. It is translated as CASWSWGLRETQYF.

The rearrangement joins TRBV5-4 to TRBJ2-1; no reliable D call. Germline lookup yields CDR1 SGHNT and CDR2 YYREEE (reference sequence). CDR3 length: 15 residues. Trimming removed 2 bases at V and 2 bases at J, with 11 bases between. CDR3 in amino acids: CASSFFESPYNEQFF. CDR3 DNA: TGTGCCAGCAGCTTTTTCGAAAGCCCCTACAATGAGCAGTTCTTC.

The rearrangement joins TRBV28 to TRBJ1-5; D is perhaps TRBD1 (6 bases). Germline V gene data show CDR1 as MDHEN and CDR2 as SYDVKM. V lost 3 bases and J 3 bases, leaving 12 bases between the germline ends. The CDR3 has 15 residues. CDR3: CASSFGDRPNQPQHF. The CDR3 DNA reads as TGTGCCAGCAGTTTCGGTGACAGGCCCAATCAGCCCCAGCATTTT.

This clone appeared a single time. The chain is built from TRBV19 and TRBJ1-5, with a tentative D call TRBD1 (5 bases). Trimming removed 8 bases at V and 5 bases at J, with 13 bases between. CDR1 and CDR2 from the germline V gene are LNHDA and SQIVND (reference sequence). This CDR3 spans 13 amino acids. CDR3 sequence: CASSWQGDQPQHF. The DNA for the CDR3 is TGTGCCAGTTCATGGCAGGGAGATCAGCCCCAGCATTTT.

In DNA, the CDR3 is TGTGCCAGTAGTGTACACAGGGGGCTCGGCTATGGCTACACCTTC. The encoded protein is CASSVHRGLGYGYTF. V and J are TRBV19 and TRBJ1-2, with 9 bases lining up with TRBD1. CDR3 length: 15 amino acids. V trimming: 5 bases; J trimming: 4 bases; junction bases outside the gene matches: 8. Per the germline V gene, CDR1 is LNHDA and CDR2 is SQIVND (reference sequence).

The J gene is TRBJ1-1, the V gene TRBV4-3, with TRBD1 matching 8 bases. The ends lost 1 base at V and 4 bases at J; junction bases unmatched: 2. Germline V lookup: CDR1 LGHNA, CDR2 YSLEER. This CDR3 has 14 amino acids. This CDR3 reads CASSQAGTGTEAFF. The CDR3, as DNA: TGCGCCAGCAGCCAAGCCGGGACAGGCACTGAAGCTTTCTTT.

This chain connects TRBV19 to TRBJ2-7; 9 bases map to TRBD1. Losses at the gene ends were 4 bases for V and 6 bases for J; bases not matched to a gene: 4. In germline, CDR1 is LNHDA, CDR2 SQIVND (reference sequence). This CDR3 has 13 residues. Written as DNA, the CDR3 is TGTGCCAGTAGTAACAGGGGGCAGGGCGAGCAGTACTTC. Protein: CASSNRGQGEQYF.

This clone was seen more than once but under ten times. The rearrangement joins TRBV19 to TRBJ1-2, with TRBD1 matching 9 bases. The CDR3 contains 13 residues. CDR1 LNHDA and CDR2 SQIVND come from the germline V gene (reference sequence). Germline trimming cut 6 bases from V and 6 bases from J; bases unmatched to any gene: 5. Here the CDR3 reads CASRGTGLDGYTF. The DNA for the CDR3 is TGTGCCAGTAGGGGGACAGGGTTGGATGGCTACACCTTC.

The chain has TRBV6-5 and TRBJ2-2; D gene unclear. V lost 4 bases to trimming and J lost 4 bases, with 10 bases between them. Germline-derived CDR1 and CDR2 are MNHEY and SVGAGI. The CDR3 contains 14 residues. CDR3 sequence reads: CASSSRHATGELFF. CDR3 nucleotide sequence: TGTGCCAGCAGTTCACGACATGCCACCGGGGAGCTGTTTTTT.

The V and J genes are TRBV9 and TRBJ1-5; 7 nucleotides agree with TRBD1. The CDR3 loop spans 16 amino acids. CDR1 and CDR2 (germline): SGDLS, YYNGEE. Trimming cost V 5 bases and J 3 bases; bases outside gene matches: 11. Here the CDR3 reads CASSNRDSPPNQPQHF. DNA for the CDR3: TGTGCCAGCAGTAATCGGGACAGTCCTCCCAATCAGCCCCAGCATTTT.

This clone was observed a single time. CDR3 nucleotide sequence: TGTGCCACCTTCCGGGAACGTTGTAACGGTGAGCAGTTCTTC. Its translation is CATFRERCNGEQFF. The rearrangement joins TRBV5-3 to TRBJ2-1, with D maybe TRBD2 (5 bases). TRBV5-3 is reported as an ORF; its role is uncertain. V dropped 9 bases and J dropped 9 bases, with 22 bases sitting between them. This CDR3 contains 14 residues.

There are a few counts of this clone. V is TRBV7-9 and J is TRBJ1-2, with TRBD1 matching over 7 bases. The CDR3 is 11 amino acids. Germline lookup yields CDR1 SEHNR and CDR2 FQNEAQ (reference sequence). V lost 4 bases to trimming and J lost 14 bases; unmatched junction nucleotides: 7. DNA for the CDR3: TGTGCCAGCAGCTCTGGAACAGGGGAGACCTTC. This codes for CASSSGTGETF. Using reference TRBV7-9 and TRBJ1-2 for the parts outside the CDR3, the full variable domain is DTGVSQNPRHKITKRGQNVTFRCDPISEHNRLYWYRQTLGQGPEFLTYFQNEAQLEKSRLLSDRFSAERPKGSFSTLEIQRTEQGDSAMYLCASSSGTGETFGSGTRLTVV.

The V and J genes are TRBV28 and TRBJ2-7; maybe TRBD1 (5 bases). Germline V lookup: CDR1 MDHEN, CDR2 SYDVKM. The CDR3 runs to 12 residues. Between the trimmed V and J ends, which lost 7 bases and 3 bases, there was a span of 10 bases. CDR3 residues: CASTGAYYEQYF. DNA of the CDR3: TGTGCCAGCACTGGGGCATACTACGAGCAGTACTTC.

The chain links TRBV30 to TRBJ2-3, with a tentative D call TRBD1 (5 bases). This CDR3 spans 13 amino acids. Germline CDR1 and CDR2: GTSNPN and SVGIG (reference sequence). The V end was cut by 5 bases, the J end by 5 bases, with 14 bases between. The DNA for the CDR3 is TGTGCCTGGGACAGCAAGTCAGGAGATACGCAGTATTTT. Translation gives CAWDSKSGDTQYF.